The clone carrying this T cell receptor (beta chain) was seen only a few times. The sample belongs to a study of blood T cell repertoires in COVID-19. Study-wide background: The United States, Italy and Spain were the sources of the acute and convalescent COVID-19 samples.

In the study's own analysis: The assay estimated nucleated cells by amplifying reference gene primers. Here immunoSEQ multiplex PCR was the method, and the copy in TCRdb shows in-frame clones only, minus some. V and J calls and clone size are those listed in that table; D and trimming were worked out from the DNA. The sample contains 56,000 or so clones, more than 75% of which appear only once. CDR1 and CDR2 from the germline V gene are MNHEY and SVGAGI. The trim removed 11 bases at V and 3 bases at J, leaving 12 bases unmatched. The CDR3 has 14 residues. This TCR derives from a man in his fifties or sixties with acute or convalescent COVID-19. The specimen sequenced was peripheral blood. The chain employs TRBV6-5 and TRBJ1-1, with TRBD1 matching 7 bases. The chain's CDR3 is CACQGGSRDTEAFF. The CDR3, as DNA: TGTGCCTGCCAAGGGGGCAGTAGGGACACTGAAGCTTTCTTT.